This entry lists 22 T cell receptor beta chains sequenced from one sample in a study of low-dose radiotherapy and immunotherapy resistance in tumors. Documented time point: after trial treatment. Noted treatment: LDRT plus nivolumab, ipilimumab, low-dose cyclophosphamide and aspirin (RACIN trial). The TCRs were subjected to amplification over around 18 PCR cycles employing a constant-region primer in conjunction with a V-primer adapter. TCRdb called the reads again in MiXCR, with one record for every CDR3 protein. This sample has some 52,000 distinct CDR3 sequences, with approximately 33% found just once. The material was PBMCs, obtained after low-dose radiotherapy plus immunotherapy. The receptors stem from a male donor with rectosigmoid adenocarcinoma.

The chain is built from TRBV13 and TRBJ1-1; unclear D gene. The V end lost 2 bases, the J end lost 0 bases, and 10 bases lay between the germline ends. The CDR3 has 15 amino acids. Germline CDR1 and CDR2: PRHDT and FYEKMQ (reference sequence). CDR3 in amino acids: CASSLNRAVNTEAFF. The CDR3 DNA reads as TGTGCCAGCAGCTTAAATAGGGCTGTGAACACTGAAGCTTTCTTT.

The chain recombines TRBV7-2 with TRBJ2-7; TRBD2 is a possible D gene (6 bases). The ends were cut back, 5 bases at V and 3 bases at J, with 17 bases in the middle. The CDR3 sequence is 15 residues long. The germline V gene encodes CDR1 SGHTA and CDR2 FQGNSA. CDR3 sequence: CASSQTGAGIYEQYF. The CDR3 region has the DNA TGTGCCAGCAGCCAAACGGGAGCCGGTATCTACGAGCAGTACTTC.

This clonotype was seen repeatedly, ten times or more. This chain links TRBV11-2 with TRBJ1-6, with 8 bases aligning to TRBD1. This CDR3 has 14 amino acids. The V segment lost 3 bases and the J segment 9 bases; nucleotides outside the gene matches: 4. The germline gives CDR1 SGHAT, CDR2 FQNNGV. CDR3 in amino acids: CASSFGQGGSPLHF. For the CDR3, the DNA is TGTGCCAGCAGCTTCGGACAGGGCGGTTCACCCCTCCACTTT.

This clonotype was picked up many times. The chain joins TRBV4-3 to TRBJ2-1, with D perhaps matching TRBD2 (6 bases). The length of the CDR3 is 15 residues. In germline, CDR1 is LGHNA, CDR2 YSLEER. The germline V and J ends were trimmed by 0 bases and 12 bases, with 18 bases remaining between them. The chain's CDR3 is CASSQDLTSRGWQFF. CDR3 sequence (DNA): TGCGCCAGCAGCCAAGATTTGACTAGTCGCGGGTGGCAGTTCTTC.

This clonotype was recorded many times. Sequence at one end of the junction differs from germline and may be a read error. This chain links TRBV5-1 with TRBJ1-1, with 8 bases fitting TRBD1. The germline CDR1 and CDR2 sequences are SGHRS and YFSETQ. This CDR3 spans 14 amino acids. The CDR3 loop reads CASSLGTGFAEAFF. Written as DNA, the CDR3 is TGTGCCAGCAGCCTGGGGACAGGATTCGCTGAAGCTTTCTTT.

This clonotype is medium-sized by share. V usage is TRBV19 and J usage is TRBJ1-5, with TRBD1 matching 8 bases. The CDR3 contains 15 residues. Germline values: CDR1 LNHDA, CDR2 SQIVND (reference sequence). V lost 3 bases to trimming and J lost 4 bases; unmatched junction nucleotides: 5. The CDR3 DNA is TGTGCCAGTAGTATCTGGACAGGGCCTAATCAGCCCCAGCATTTT. This codes for CASSIWTGPNQPQHF.

The genes are TRBV5-8 and TRBJ1-1; D unresolved. The CDR3 runs 15 residues. Germline V lookup: CDR1 SGHTS, CDR2 YDEGEE. Trimming cost V 6 bases and J 4 bases, with 19 bases left between them. CDR3 coding DNA: TGTGCCAGCACCGAAATCGGACCCAACCCCACTGAAGCTTTCTTT. Translated: CASTEIGPNPTEAFF.

This clonotype was seen ten or more times. The genes are TRBV6-2 or TRBV6-3 and TRBJ2-5; weak D call: TRBD2 (7 bases). CDR1 is MNHEY, CDR2 SVGEGT, per germline. This CDR3 is 16 amino acids long. V gave up 5 bases and J gave up 4 bases, with 20 bases separating them. The CDR3 DNA is TGTGCCAGCAGTCTTGGGGGGGGACTCAGGGGAGAGACCCAGTACTTC. Amino acid sequence: CASSLGGGLRGETQYF.

This clonotype was counted ten times or more. The rearrangement uses TRBV6-2 or TRBV6-3 and TRBJ1-5, with D maybe TRBD1 (6 bases). V was trimmed by 6 bases and J by 3 bases, leaving 15 bases between them. The CDR3 runs to 15 residues. Germline V gene lookup returns CDR1 MNHEY and CDR2 SVGEGT. The CDR3 nucleotides are TGTGCCAGCAGCCTACCCGACAGGCCCAATCAGCCCCAGCATTTT. Protein sequence: CASSLPDRPNQPQHF.

This clonotype was recorded many times. This rearrangement joins TRBV25-1 to TRBJ2-5; no clear D. The CDR3 is 16 residues long. V gave up 0 bases and J gave up 3 bases, with 14 bases separating them. The V gene's germline CDR1 is MGHDK and CDR2 SYGVNS. The CDR3 DNA is TGTGCCAGCAGTGAATATATAATGGCCGCCGAAGAGACCCAGTACTTC. This encodes CASSEYIMAAEETQYF.

This clonotype occurred a few times. The chain uses TRBV6-1 and TRBJ2-1, with TRBD2 as a possible D gene (6 bases). Germline CDR1 reads MNHNS; CDR2 reads SASEGT. CDR3 size: 13 residues. V was cut by 6 bases and J by 6 bases, with 12 bases left in between. The CDR3 region has the DNA TGTGCCAGCAGCCCGGGACTCTTCAATGAGCAGTTCTTC. This encodes CASSPGLFNEQFF.

V gene TRBV5-6 combines with J gene TRBJ2-5; unclear D gene. Germline V gives CDR1 SGHDT, CDR2 YYEEEE. The CDR3 runs 14 residues. Trimming removed 7 bases at V and 1 base at J, with 14 bases between. The CDR3 region has the DNA TGTGCCAGCGGCGCTGGAACAGTCCAAGAGACCCAGTACTTC. This translates into CASGAGTVQETQYF.

This clonotype was recorded a few times. This chain links TRBV5-4 with TRBJ2-3; D might be TRBD2 (6 bases). V was trimmed by 4 bases and J by 3 bases, leaving 18 bases between them. This CDR3 comprises 16 residues. Germline CDR1 SGHNT, CDR2 YYREEE (reference sequence). CDR3 sequence (DNA): TGTGCCAGCAGCCGGGGTTTTGGGGGGAGGACAGATACGCAGTATTTT. Translation: CASSRGFGGRTDTQYF.

CDR3 sequence: CASSKGGWSETQYF. CDR3 nucleotides: TGTGCCAGCAGTAAGGGGGGATGGTCGGAGACCCAGTACTTC. The V call is TRBV28, the J call TRBJ2-5; perhaps D is TRBD1 or TRBD2 (6 bases each). Trimming took 5 bases from V and 5 from J, leaving 15 bases between them. Germline CDR1 reads MDHEN; CDR2 reads SYDVKM. The CDR3 loop spans 14 amino acids. The whole variable domain, filled in from reference TRBV28 and TRBJ2-5, reads DVKVTQSSRYLVKRTGEKVFLECVQDMDHENMFWYRQDPGLGLRLIYFSYDVKMKEKGDIPEGYSVSREKKERFSLILESASTNQTSMYLCASSKGGWSETQYFGPGTRLLVL.

This clonotype was seen at least ten times. This chain uses TRBV2 with TRBJ1-6; D is unresolved. The CDR3 covers 12 residues. The V end was cut by 5 bases, the J end by 14 bases, with 13 bases between. Germline CDR1 reads SNHLY; CDR2 reads FYNNEI. Here the CDR3 reads CASSTPDPTLHF. CDR3 coding DNA: TGTGCCAGCAGTACACCGGACCCGACCCTCCACTTT.

This clonotype has at least ten counts. V is TRBV25-1 and J is TRBJ2-1; no reliable D call. V was trimmed by 2 bases and J by 4 bases, leaving 12 bases between them. The CDR3 sequence is 15 residues long. CDR1 MGHDK and CDR2 SYGVNS come from the germline V gene. CDR3 region: CASSETGGAYNEQFF. The CDR3, as DNA: TGTGCCAGCAGTGAAACTGGCGGAGCGTACAATGAGCAGTTCTTC.

In this sample, this clonotype turned up many times. The rearrangement uses TRBV19 and TRBJ1-5; tentative D call: TRBD1 (5 bases). V was trimmed by 1 base and J by 0 bases, leaving 16 bases between them. The CDR3 runs 18 residues. Germline V gene sequence: CDR1 LNHDA, CDR2 SQIVND (reference sequence). In DNA, the CDR3 is TGTGCCAGTAGTATAGGGGGACTGAAGATAGATAGCAATCAGCCCCAGCATTTT. This translates into CASSIGGLKIDSNQPQHF.

This clonotype was seen at least ten times. The CDR3, as DNA: TGCGCCAGCAGCCAAGTAGGCTCGGGGAGAGTTCAGCCCCAGCATTTT. Its protein is CASSQVGSGRVQPQHF. The genes are TRBV4-1 and TRBJ1-5; D gene unclear. Germline V CDR1 and CDR2: MGHRA, YSYEKL. This CDR3 comprises 16 residues. Trimming shortened V by 1 base and J by 6 bases, and 16 bases separated the two germline ends.

This clonotype was recorded at least ten times. CDR3 DNA sequence: TGTGCCAGCAGCCAGGGACAGGGGGTCACTGAAGCTTTCTTT. Its protein product is CASSQGQGVTEAFF. The genes are TRBV27 and TRBJ1-1; 11 bases map to TRBD1. From germline, CDR1 is MNHEY and CDR2 SMNVEV (reference sequence). J gave up 4 bases and V 6 bases, and 4 bases lay outside the gene matches. The CDR3 extends over 14 amino acids.

This clonotype was picked up many times. The CDR3 DNA is TGTGCCAGCAGTCCGGGGACAGGGTCCGGGGAGCTGTTTTTT. Translation: CASSPGTGSGELFF. J is TRBJ2-2 and V is TRBV27, with 9 bases that match TRBD1. With V trimmed by 5 bases and J by 6 bases, 4 bases remained unmatched. Per germline, CDR1 MNHEY and CDR2 SMNVEV (reference sequence). The CDR3 sequence is 14 residues long.

V gene TRBV10-3 combines with J gene TRBJ1-5, with unresolved D. Trimming cost V 0 bases and J 6 bases, with 6 bases left between them. The CDR3 is 13 residues long. Germline CDR1 reads ENHRY; CDR2 reads SYGVKD. In nucleotides, the CDR3 is TGTGCCATCAGTGAGTCGACGGGTCAGCCCCAGCATTTT. This gives the protein CAISESTGQPQHF.

The chain joins TRBV21-1 to TRBJ1-2. TRBV21-1 is a documented pseudogene. The CDR3 covers 14 residues. The CDR3 loop reads CASSIVREGYGYTF. In nucleotides, the CDR3 is TGTGCCAGCAGCATCGTCAGGGAGGGCTATGGCTACACCTTC.